These 11 T cell receptor beta chains came from one sample sequenced in a study of blood T cell repertoires in COVID-19 (dated by TCRdb to 2020 to 2022). Receptors were amplified or captured by the immunoSEQ multiplex PCR assay. What TCRdb holds here is the immuneACCESS table cut down to in-frame rearrangements. Part of the clones is not present; checked against another copy, under half of the missing clones reflect an unresolved V gene, and the others are unexplained. The table for this sample lists 220,000 or so clones; about 81% of them were counted only once. Around 8% of the sample is taken by the ten largest. The sequencing sample was made of peripheral blood. The receptors originated from a woman aged 80 or over with COVID-19, enrolled during active disease.

This clone was seen only a few times. This chain joins TRBV6-2 or TRBV6-3 and TRBJ1-5, with D hard to call. Trimming shortened V by 4 bases and J by 8 bases, and 21 bases separated the two germline ends. This CDR3 region has 16 residues. CDR1 and CDR2 (germline): MNHEY, SVGEGT. This CDR3 reads CASSSITGGPKEPQHF. In nucleotides, the CDR3 is TGTGCCAGCAGTTCTATTACGGGAGGGCCTAAGGAGCCCCAGCATTTT.

This rearrangement joins TRBV18 to TRBJ2-5, with 13 positions matching TRBD2. V was pared by 0 bases and J by 4 bases, with 5 bases of the junction left unmatched. Germline V gene lookup returns CDR1 KGHSH and CDR2 LQKENI. The CDR3 sequence is 17 residues long. The DNA for the CDR3 is TGTGCCAGCTCACCACCAGGACGACTAGCGGGAGGAGAGACCCAGTACTTC. Amino acids: CASSPPGRLAGGETQYF.

This clone has ten or more counts. This chain uses TRBV18 with TRBJ1-5; TRBD1 agrees at 9 bases. CDR1 is KGHSH, CDR2 LQKENI, per germline. V lost 3 bases to trimming and J lost 3 bases; unmatched junction nucleotides: 3. The length of the CDR3 is 15 residues. CDR3 amino acids: CASSPRQGDNQPQHF. Written as DNA, the CDR3 is TGTGCCAGCTCACCCCGACAGGGGGACAATCAGCCCCAGCATTTT.

This clone appeared a single time. The rearrangement links TRBV11-2 to TRBJ1-1, with a possible D match to TRBD1 (6 bases). The CDR3 totals 14 residues. The ends were cut back, 5 bases at V and 5 bases at J, with 15 bases in the middle. Germline values: CDR1 SGHAT, CDR2 FQNNGV. Here the CDR3 DNA reads TGTGCCAGCAGCCGTTCAACTACAGGGACTGAAGCTTTCTTT. It encodes CASSRSTTGTEAFF.

This clone was observed once. This chain uses TRBV5-4 with TRBJ1-6, with D maybe TRBD1 (5 bases). The CDR3 is 16 residues long. CDR1 SGHNT and CDR2 YYREEE come from the germline V gene (reference sequence). V lost 1 base to trimming and J lost 8 bases, with 16 bases between them. This CDR3 is CASSLFGGIGYSPLHF. For the CDR3, the DNA is TGTGCCAGCAGCTTGTTCGGGGGGATCGGGTATTCACCCCTCCACTTT.

The chain joins TRBV7-2 to TRBJ2-7; no definite D call. CDR3 length: 12 amino acids. V shed 5 bases and J shed 2 bases, with 7 bases lying between them. Germline assignment: CDR1 SGHTA and CDR2 FQGNSA. The CDR3 DNA follows: TGTGCCAGCAGCCCATCCACCTACGAGCAGTACTTC. This translates into CASSPSTYEQYF. Combining the CDR3 with reference TRBV7-2 and TRBJ2-7 gives the whole variable domain GAGVSQSPSNKVTEKGKDVELRCDPISGHTALYWYRQSLGQGLEFLIYFQGNSAPDKSGLPSDRFSAERTGGSVSTLTIQRTQQEDSAVYLCASSPSTYEQYFGPGTRLTVT.

This clone was seen many times. The V and J genes are TRBV19 and TRBJ2-2; D remains unclear. Between the trimmed V and J ends, which lost 6 bases and 0 bases, there was a span of 11 bases. From germline, CDR1 is LNHDA and CDR2 SQIVND (reference sequence). The CDR3 length is 15 residues. The DNA of the CDR3 is TGTGCCAGTAGGATGACAAGAACGAACACCGGGGAGCTGTTTTTT. This gives the protein CASRMTRTNTGELFF.

V gene TRBV3-1 (or the pseudogene TRBV3-2) combines with J gene TRBJ1-2; no clear D gene. The CDR3 totals 15 residues. The germline gives CDR1 LGHDT, CDR2 YNNKEL (reference sequence). The V end lost 1 base, the J end lost 4 bases, and 13 bases lay between the germline ends. CDR3 sequence reads: CASSQGSPGIYGYTF. The CDR3 nucleotides read TGTGCCAGCAGCCAAGGATCCCCAGGCATCTATGGCTACACCTTC.

This clone was found a few times. This chain links TRBV21-1 with TRBJ1-5; the table's D gene call, TRBD1, was not cross checked with the DNA. TRBV21-1 is a pseudogene segment. The CDR3 length is 14 residues. As DNA, the CDR3 is TGTGCCAGCAGCATCCGGACAGGGAATCAGCCCCAGCATTTT. The encoded protein is CASSIRTGNQPQHF.

V usage is TRBV6-4 and J usage is TRBJ2-3, with 7 bases that match TRBD1. V was clipped by 4 bases and J by 1 base; unmatched bases: 5. CDR1 is MRHNA, CDR2 SNTAGT, per germline. This CDR3 has 15 amino acids. CDR3 sequence: CASSGAGTGTDTQYF. The CDR3 nucleotides are TGTGCCAGCAGTGGGGCCGGGACAGGCACAGATACGCAGTATTTT.

J is TRBJ1-5 and V is TRBV19; D not resolved. Per the germline V gene, CDR1 is LNHDA and CDR2 is SQIVND (reference sequence). V was trimmed by 6 bases and J by 2 bases, leaving 11 bases between them. The CDR3 has 14 amino acids. CDR3 coding DNA: TGTGCCAGTAGAGAGGATTGGGGCAATCAGCCCCAGCATTTT. Translating gives CASREDWGNQPQHF.